The 27 T cell receptor beta chains below come from one sample, sequenced in a study of OX40 agonist ivuxolimab in advanced cancers. TCRdb keeps only in-frame clones here, not all; method: immunoSEQ multiplex PCR. The table shows fewer than 90,000 clones, with around nine tenths occurring only once. Specimen: CD4+ or CD8+ T cells sorted from blood, collected in a trial of the OX40 agonist ivuxolimab. Every receptor here comes from an adult with an advanced solid tumor such as melanoma, head and neck, liver or kidney cancer.

The rearrangement joins TRBV15 to TRBJ1-4, with no clear D. The CDR3 is 14 residues long. Germline V gene data show CDR1 as LNHNV and CDR2 as YYDKDF (reference sequence). The V end lost 1 base, the J end lost 8 bases, and 11 bases lay between the germline ends. The CDR3 is CATSRARSGEKLFF. CDR3 bases: TGTGCCACCAGCAGAGCCAGATCCGGGGAAAAACTGTTTTTT.

This chain connects TRBV5-6 to TRBJ1-1; TRBD1 matches at 8 bases. The germline V gene has CDR1 SGHDT and CDR2 YYEEEE. J lost 0 bases, V lost 3 bases, and 4 bases had no gene match. The CDR3 consists of 15 residues. The CDR3 loop is CASSWTGFMNTEAFF. The CDR3 nucleotides are TGTGCCAGCAGCTGGACAGGGTTCATGAACACTGAAGCTTTCTTT.

The rearrangement joins TRBV5-5 to TRBJ1-6, with D possibly TRBD1 on 6 matching bases. The CDR3 consists of 15 residues. Germline V lookup: CDR1 SGHKS, CDR2 YYEKEE (reference sequence). V lost 4 bases and J lost 8, with 16 bases in between. The CDR3 DNA sequence: TGTGCCAGCAGCCTCGACAGGCAAATTTATTCACCCCTCCACTTT. This sequence encodes CASSLDRQIYSPLHF.

V gene TRBV10-2 combines with J gene TRBJ1-6; D is uncertain. From germline, CDR1 is WSHSY and CDR2 SAAADI. Trimming took off 6 bases at V and 0 bases at J, with 9 bases between the two ends. The CDR3 contains 15 residues. CDR3 bases: TGCGCCAGCAGCGGCGAGGGCTCCTATAATTCACCCCTCCACTTT. Amino acids: CASSGEGSYNSPLHF.

Concerning this clone: The same CDR3 is also encoded by other DNA sequences in this sample. The rearrangement joins TRBV7-2 to TRBJ1-2; 8 bases line up with TRBD1. This CDR3 spans 14 amino acids. The V segment lost 2 bases and the J segment 8 bases; nucleotides outside the gene matches: 7. In germline, CDR1 is SGHTA, CDR2 FQGNSA. CDR3 amino acids: CASSLPGQGRGYTF. The CDR3 region has the DNA TGTGCCAGCAGCTTACCAGGACAGGGAAGAGGCTACACCTTC.

Only one count was recorded for this clone. The chain uses TRBV6-1 and TRBJ2-7, with TRBD1 matching over 9 bases. This CDR3 region has 14 residues. CDR1 and CDR2 from the germline V gene are MNHNS and SASEGT. V was clipped by 5 bases and J by 7 bases; unmatched bases: 9. CDR3 region: CASSIRDRDVEQYF. CDR3 in DNA: TGTGCCAGCAGTATCCGGGACAGGGATGTTGAGCAGTACTTC.

This clone was found once. The gene calls are TRBV30 and TRBJ2-1, with a possible D match to TRBD2 (6 bases). V was pared by 2 bases and J by 0 bases, with 8 bases between. This CDR3 has 14 residues. Germline V gives CDR1 GTSNPN, CDR2 SVGIG (reference sequence). This CDR3 reads CAWSWRVSYNEQFF. The CDR3 DNA reads as TGTGCCTGGAGTTGGAGGGTCTCCTACAATGAGCAGTTCTTC. The full variable domain, with the rest looked up from reference TRBV30 and TRBJ2-1, is SQTIHQWPATLVQPVGSPLSLECTVEGTSNPNLYWYRQAAGRGLQLLFYSVGIGQISSEVPQNLSASRPQDRQFILSSKKLLLSDSGFYLCAWSWRVSYNEQFFGPGTRLTVL.

This chain connects TRBV19 to TRBJ2-7; TRBD2 matches 7 bases. This CDR3 region has 14 residues. Germline V gene sequence: CDR1 LNHDA, CDR2 SQIVND (reference sequence). J lost 0 bases, V lost 9 bases, and 8 bases had no gene match. CDR3 DNA: TGTGCCAGCCACCGCGGGGGTAGCTCCTACGAGCAGTACTTC. Encoded protein: CASHRGGSSYEQYF.

This chain uses TRBV10-1 with TRBJ2-5, with D unclear. CDR1 is WNHNN and CDR2 is SYGVQD in the germline V gene (reference sequence). V shed 0 bases and J shed 5 bases, with 10 bases lying between them. The CDR3 has 14 residues. CDR3 amino acids: CASSESSGRETQYF. Here the CDR3 DNA reads TGCGCCAGCAGTGAGTCGTCCGGTCGGGAGACCCAGTACTTC.

The genes are TRBV5-1 and TRBJ2-5; 13 positions agree with TRBD2. Germline values: CDR1 SGHRS, CDR2 YFSETQ. V lost 4 bases, J lost 1 base, and 4 bases stayed unmatched. The CDR3 contains 16 residues. CDR3 amino acids: CASSLGLAGAQETQYF. The CDR3 bases are TGCGCCAGCAGCCTCGGACTAGCGGGGGCCCAAGAGACCCAGTACTTC.

The chain recombines TRBV6-1 with TRBJ2-2; TRBD2 matches at 7 bases. CDR3 size: 14 residues. Germline CDR1 and CDR2: MNHNS and SASEGT. With V trimmed by 4 bases and J by 4 bases, 3 bases remained unmatched. CDR3 coding DNA: TGTGCCAGCAGTGTGGGGGGGGGCACCGGGGAGCTGTTTTTT. Its translation: CASSVGGGTGELFF.

This clone was observed a few times. V is TRBV19 and J is TRBJ1-5; D remains unclear. Germline CDR1 is LNHDA and CDR2 is SQIVND (reference sequence). The V end lost 3 bases, the J end lost 0 bases, and 15 bases lay between the germline ends. The CDR3 contains 17 residues. DNA for the CDR3: TGTGCCAGTAGTATGTGCGAACCACTGTGTAGCAATCAGCCCCAGCATTTT. This sequence encodes CASSMCEPLCSNQPQHF.

The chain uses TRBV7-8 and TRBJ2-5, with TRBD2 as a possible D gene (6 bases). V lost 2 bases to trimming and J lost 2 bases, with 12 bases between them. The CDR3 runs 15 residues. CDR1 and CDR2 from the germline V gene are SGHVS and FQNEAQ. CDR3 nucleotides: TGTGCCAGCAGCTTACAGGGAGGAGGGCAAGAGACCCAGTACTTC. It encodes CASSLQGGGQETQYF.

V is TRBV11-2 and J is TRBJ2-1; the match to TRBD2 covers 13 bases. The V and J ends lost 2 bases and 6 bases, in that order; junction bases with no gene match: 7. The CDR3 has 17 residues. The V gene's germline CDR1 is SGHAT and CDR2 FQNNGV. The CDR3 nucleotides read TGTGCCAGCAGCTTACGGACTAGCGGGGGATCGAGCAATGAGCAGTTCTTC. Encoded protein: CASSLRTSGGSSNEQFF.

The chain uses TRBV5-1 and TRBJ1-1, with TRBD1 matching over 7 bases. This CDR3 has 15 amino acids. V gave up 2 bases and J gave up 5 bases; unmatched junction bases: 9. CDR1 SGHRS and CDR2 YFSETQ come from the germline V gene. Here the CDR3 DNA reads TGCGCCAGCAGCTTTACCCCGGGACAGATTACTGAAGCTTTCTTT. It encodes CASSFTPGQITEAFF.

The genes are TRBV5-4 and TRBJ1-1; D remains ambiguous. The germline gives CDR1 SGHNT, CDR2 YYREEE (reference sequence). This CDR3 has 15 amino acids. V lost 3 bases to trimming and J lost 0 bases, with 12 bases between them. CDR3 coding DNA: TGTGCCAGCAGCTCGGCAGGCCCAATGAACACTGAAGCTTTCTTT. It encodes CASSSAGPMNTEAFF.

This rearrangement joins TRBV27 to TRBJ2-3; tentatively, D is TRBD1 or TRBD2 (6 bases each). Trimming took 5 bases from V and 0 from J, leaving 18 bases between them. Looked up from germline, CDR1 is MNHEY and CDR2 is SMNVEV (reference sequence). The length of the CDR3 is 17 residues. The CDR3 here is CASSPSSGATSTDTQYF. The CDR3 DNA reads as TGTGCCAGCAGTCCATCGTCGGGGGCGACTAGCACAGATACGCAGTATTTT.

The chain couples TRBV30 to TRBJ2-2; D is perhaps TRBD1 (6 bases). V dropped 1 base and J dropped 3 bases, with 12 bases sitting between them. Germline V gene sequence: CDR1 GTSNPN, CDR2 SVGIG (reference sequence). CDR3 size: 15 residues. CDR3 DNA sequence: TGTGCCTGGAGTGCCGGGACACAGTACACCGGGGAGCTGTTTTTT. Amino acid sequence: CAWSAGTQYTGELFF.

This clone was seen more than once but under ten times. The chain recombines TRBV27 with TRBJ1-5; a possible D gene is TRBD1 (5 bases). Trimming took 6 bases from V and 4 from J, leaving 16 bases between them. CDR3 length: 15 residues. Germline V gene lookup returns CDR1 MNHEY and CDR2 SMNVEV (reference sequence). The DNA for the CDR3 is TGTGCCAGCAGCCCAGGGCGGGTAAGAAATCAGCCCCAGCATTTT. This encodes CASSPGRVRNQPQHF.

This rearrangement joins TRBV5-1 to TRBJ2-7; possible D gene TRBD1, 7 bases. V lost 3 bases and J lost 6, with 19 bases in between. The germline V gene encodes CDR1 SGHRS and CDR2 YFSETQ. This CDR3 spans 15 amino acids. CDR3 nucleotide sequence: TGCGCCAGCAGCTCCCACTCAGGGGGAGGCCCCGAGCAGTACTTC. Translated: CASSSHSGGGPEQYF.

The chain is built from TRBV5-1 and TRBJ2-3; no definite D call. The V end lost 4 bases, the J end lost 2 bases, and 14 bases lay between the germline ends. The CDR3 runs 15 residues. Per germline, CDR1 SGHRS and CDR2 YFSETQ. The CDR3: CASSTDPTITDTQYF. In DNA form, the CDR3 reads TGCGCCAGCAGCACCGACCCAACTATCACAGATACGCAGTATTTT.

This chain joins TRBV15 and TRBJ1-3; TRBD1 matches 7 bases. The CDR3 spans 16 residues. Germline lookup yields CDR1 LNHNV and CDR2 YYDKDF (reference sequence). V shed 0 bases, J shed 4 bases, and the junction held 6 bases outside the gene matches. CDR3 sequence reads: CATSRDTGAEGNTIYF. For the CDR3, the DNA is TGTGCCACCAGCAGAGACACAGGGGCGGAGGGAAACACCATATATTTT.

This clone came up a few times. This chain links TRBV5-1 with TRBJ2-6; 9 positions agree with TRBD1. V lost 0 bases, J lost 0 bases, and 4 bases stayed unmatched. CDR1 and CDR2 (germline): SGHRS, YFSETQ. The CDR3 is 18 amino acids. CDR3 residues: CASSLGDRVFSGANVLTF. The CDR3 region has the DNA TGCGCCAGCAGCTTGGGGGACAGGGTTTTCTCTGGGGCCAACGTCCTGACTTTC.

This clone was observed a single time. This sequence joins TRBV5-1 and TRBJ1-1, with no clear D. The CDR3 totals 12 residues. CDR1 and CDR2 from the germline V gene are SGHRS and YFSETQ. Trimming removed 4 bases at V and 5 bases at J, with 9 bases between. CDR3 bases: TGCGCCAGCAGCCCCGGTTTGACTGAAGCTTTCTTT. Protein sequence: CASSPGLTEAFF.

V and J are TRBV7-9 and TRBJ1-6; 7 bases are a match to TRBD1. Germline-derived CDR1 and CDR2 are SEHNR and FQNEAQ (reference sequence). CDR3 length equals 16 residues. With 5 bases clipped from V and 5 bases from J, the junction kept 9 bases outside the gene matches. CDR3 loop: CASSPYGGTDNSPLHF. CDR3 coding DNA: TGTGCCAGCAGCCCATATGGAGGGACAGATAATTCACCCCTCCACTTT.

In its sample, this clone was seen once. This chain uses TRBV19 with TRBJ2-7; no definite D call. V lost 3 bases, J lost 2 bases, and 14 bases lay in between. The CDR3 sequence is 15 residues long. Germline CDR1 LNHDA, CDR2 SQIVND (reference sequence). CDR3 sequence: CASSIAIAATYEQYF. DNA for the CDR3: TGTGCCAGTAGTATCGCAATTGCTGCTACCTACGAGCAGTACTTC.

The chain employs TRBV27 and TRBJ1-2; 7 positions agree with TRBD1. The germline V gene encodes CDR1 MNHEY and CDR2 SMNVEV (reference sequence). The CDR3 is made up of 14 amino acids. J lost 4 bases, V lost 6 bases, and 8 bases had no gene match. The CDR3 DNA follows: TGTGCCAGCAGGATGACAGGGTCGGCCTATGGCTACACCTTC. This translates into CASRMTGSAYGYTF.